This T cell receptor (beta chain) was documented in a study of radiation and T cells in renal cell carcinoma. V dropped 4 bases and J dropped 5; count of bases not matched to a gene: 4. Germline lookup yields CDR1 GTSNPN and CDR2 SVGIG (reference sequence). The CDR3 sequence is 12 residues long. Study-level findings and limits: Compared with controls, irradiated tumors had more, larger dominant CDR3 motifs.

Produced via immunoSEQ multiplex PCR; TCRdb's table is partial and in-frame only. The sample contains about 5,600 clones, around two thirds of which appear only once. A note on this clone: What it recognizes is unknown.

The treatment here: treatment-naive control, cytoreductive nephrectomy. Controls included 4 female and eleven to twelve male donors, resected 2011 to 2014. The starting material was tumor tissue, obtained from a patient whose treatment was nephrectomy without radiotherapy. The chain has TRBV30 and TRBJ1-2, with 7 nucleotides matching TRBD1. The sequence derives from a human donor with renal cell carcinoma. CDR3 coding DNA: TGTGCCTGGACCCAGGGGGGATATGGCTACACCTTC. It is translated as CAWTQGGYGYTF. Complete variable domain (other parts from reference TRBV30 and TRBJ1-2): SQTIHQWPATLVQPVGSPLSLECTVEGTSNPNLYWYRQAAGRGLQLLFYSVGIGQISSEVPQNLSASRPQDRQFILSSKKLLLSDSGFYLCAWTQGGYGYTFGSGTRLTVV.